This is a list of T cell receptor beta chains from one sample in a study of T-cell memory formation after mild COVID-19. TCRdb reprocessed the 5' RACE reads via MiXCR and lists one record per CDR3 protein. Counted here are some 150,000 distinct CDR3 sequences, about 6% occurring once; the ten biggest clones make up approximately 2.2%. Input material: PBMCs or a T cell subset sorted from them (not recorded which). The receptors come from an adult woman who had mild COVID-19 (a few samples of this study predate the infection). Cell type and time point are not known. The conserved cysteine and the conserved F or W are not part of the CDR3 here.

v_call cdr3_aa
TRBV7-8 ASSTRTATDTQY
TRBV20-1 SARYGTAYEQY
TRBV18 ASSQNYLQSYNEQF
TRBV3-1 ASSQGFRRDSYGYT
TRBV18 ASSPKGGKDEQY
TRBV28 ASSPPGQGKETQY
TRBV10-2 ASRLGSLGSEQF
TRBV7-2 ASSPQGASGNTIY
TRBV4-2 ASSQPSGGPVYEQF
TRBV18 ASSRGTVGDSGYYEQY
TRBV5-1 ASSSKREAKGTGELF
TRBV6-6 ASTPGGRNEKLF
TRBV12-3/TRBV12-4 ASSNTWEQF
TRBV14 ASSLVATNEKLF
TRBV6-6 ASSTPDIAGYT
TRBV9 ASSVMGNNNEQF
TRBV6-5 ASTYSGANVLT
TRBV24-1 ATSDSGDGEQY
TRBV20-1 SARDPRDASETQY
TRBV12-3/TRBV12-4 ASSPVGTGNTIY
TRBV6-5 ASSYVGQENVGKLF
TRBV7-9 ASSWGQGTLSGANVLT
TRBV6-5 ASSSGGYGYT
TRBV24-1 ATSDPSPSGVAGELF
TRBV20-1 SARRGQGKTDTQY
TRBV21-1 ASSKAGSLMKKLF